This section outlines one T cell receptor (beta chain) sequence together with its context. The target antigen is unknown. This sample was taken from a study of Tregs in tolerant kidney transplant recipients. Study-wide findings and caveats: Some patients' samples used different primers over time, so nucleotide sequences weren't comparable.

Recipients received nonmyeloablative bone marrow transplants from related graft donors, with transient mixed chimerism. Germline CDR1 reads MNHNS; CDR2 reads SASEGT. This CDR3 region has 13 residues. V dropped 2 bases and J dropped 7 bases, with 12 bases sitting between them. Repertoires were generated with immunoSEQ multiplex PCR, while TCRdb's copy carries only in-frame clones and drops some. The data contain 75,000 to 100,000 clones, 90% to 95% of them singletons. The sequence derives from a human patient who received a combined kidney and bone marrow transplant. The graft donor may have contributed some T cells. The chain employs TRBV6-1 and TRBJ2-7, with D perhaps matching TRBD2 (5 bases). The sample here was CD4+ T cells from blood (PBMCs), taken 12 months after the transplant. This CDR3 reads CASSERRTLEQYF. In nucleotides, the CDR3 is TGTGCCAGCAGTGAAAGACGGACTCTAGAGCAGTACTTC.